The source of this T cell receptor beta chain is a study of blood T cell repertoires in COVID-19. Original analysis: Estimation of nucleated cell counts relied on the amplification of reference gene primers. The method was immunoSEQ multiplex PCR; TCRdb's version includes in-frame clones alone and lacks a portion of them. Clone size and V and J calls were adopted from that table, with D and trimming inferred from the DNA. The data show some 110,000 clones, around 85% seen once. This CDR3 region has 15 residues. Per the germline V gene, CDR1 is MNHEY and CDR2 is SMNVEV (reference sequence). V trimming: 3 bases; J trimming: 3 bases; junction bases outside the gene matches: 8.

This TCR was sampled from a man aged 50-59 years with acute or convalescent COVID-19. Material: peripheral blood. This chain uses TRBV27 with TRBJ2-7, with 7 nucleotides matching TRBD2. This CDR3 reads CASSLRARDYYEQYF. DNA for the CDR3: TGTGCCAGCAGTTTGAGGGCCAGGGACTACTACGAGCAGTACTTC.